The clone carrying this T cell receptor beta chain was picked up many times. Its antigen is as yet unknown. In making diagnoses, clinical symptoms, serum thyroxine and TRAb, thyroid ultrasound and orbital computed tomography were all used. The data stem from a study of T cells in Graves' hyperthyroidism and ophthalmopathy. General study findings and limits: A model built on 13 V-J features separated ophthalmopathy from stable hyperthyroidism.

It was RNA transcripts that yielded the amplified TCR beta CDR3 regions. The HTBI primer set served for first-round RT-PCR of the TCR CDR3. TCRdb recomputed calls from the multiplex PCR reads with MiXCR, one row per CDR3 protein. Among 610,000 or so distinct CDR3 sequences, about half were seen once, and the ten largest hold around 7.7%. This CDR3 spans 16 amino acids. Looked up from germline, CDR1 is ENHRY and CDR2 is SYGVKD. Unmatched junction bases numbered 9, after V lost 0 bases and J lost 9 bases. The chain combines TRBV10-3 with TRBJ1-5; 9 nucleotides agree with TRBD1. The clonotype comes from a woman in her late teens or twenties with Graves' hyperthyroidism. Sequencing used peripheral blood or thyroid tissue (not recorded which). CDR3 in amino acids: CAISESAGQGNRPQHF. The CDR3 coding sequence is TGTGCCATCAGTGAGTCGGCGGGACAGGGCAACCGGCCCCAGCATTTT.